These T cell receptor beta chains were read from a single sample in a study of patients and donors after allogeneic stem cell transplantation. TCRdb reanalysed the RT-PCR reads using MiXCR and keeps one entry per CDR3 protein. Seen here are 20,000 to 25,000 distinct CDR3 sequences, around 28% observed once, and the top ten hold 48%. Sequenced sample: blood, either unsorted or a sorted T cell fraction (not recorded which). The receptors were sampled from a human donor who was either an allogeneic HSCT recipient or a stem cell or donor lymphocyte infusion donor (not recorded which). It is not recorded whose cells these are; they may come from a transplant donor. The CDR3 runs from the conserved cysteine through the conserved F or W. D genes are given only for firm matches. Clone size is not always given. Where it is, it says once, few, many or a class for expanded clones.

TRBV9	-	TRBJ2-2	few	CASSVGFTGELFF	TGTGCCAGCAGCGTAGGGTTCACCGGGGAGCTGTTTTTT
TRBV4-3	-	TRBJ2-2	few	CASSQAARVYTGELFF	TGCGCCAGCAGCCAAGCGGCCAGGGTTTACACCGGGGAGCTGTTTTTT
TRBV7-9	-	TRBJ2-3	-	CASSLLGAPDTQYF	TGTGCCAGCAGCTTACTCGGGGCCCCAGATACGCAGTATTTT
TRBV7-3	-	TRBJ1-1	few	CASSSQGGGTEAFF	TGTGCCAGCAGCTCCCAGGGTGGAGGCACTGAAGCTTTCTTT
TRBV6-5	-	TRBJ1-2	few	CASSYGWAQGYGYTF	TGTGCCAGCAGTTACGGGTGGGCCCAAGGCTATGGCTACACCTTC
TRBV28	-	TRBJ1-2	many	CATRTGGYTF	TGTGCCACCCGGACGGGCGGCTACACCTTC
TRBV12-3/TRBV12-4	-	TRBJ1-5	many	CASSLGRGNNQPQHF	TGTGCCAGCAGTTTAGGCAGGGGTAACAATCAGCCCCAGCATTTT
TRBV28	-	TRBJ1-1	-	CASSSPGPKNTEAFF	TGTGCCAGCAGTTCCCCGGGACCCAAGAACACTGAAGCTTTCTTT
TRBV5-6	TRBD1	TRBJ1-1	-	CASSLSIGTGPEAFF	TGTGCCAGCAGCTTGTCCATTGGGACAGGGCCTGAAGCTTTCTTT
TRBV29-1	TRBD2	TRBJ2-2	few	CSVDVAGVNTGELFF	TGCAGCGTTGACGTAGCGGGGGTAAACACCGGGGAGCTGTTTTTT
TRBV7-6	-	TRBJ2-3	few	CASSLGQYADTQYF	TGTGCCAGCAGCTTAGGGCAGTACGCAGATACGCAGTATTTT
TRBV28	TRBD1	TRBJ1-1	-	CASGEQGSNTEAFF	TGTGCCAGCGGAGAACAGGGGAGTAACACTGAAGCTTTCTTT
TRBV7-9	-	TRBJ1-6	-	CASSQGQLYNSPLHF	TGTGCCAGCAGCCAAGGGCAGCTTTATAATTCACCCCTCCACTTT
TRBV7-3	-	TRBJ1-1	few	CASSFDLNTEAFF	TGTGCCAGCAGCTTTGACCTGAACACTGAAGCTTTCTTT
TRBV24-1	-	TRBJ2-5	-	CATSDLRGGLETQYF	TGTGCCACCAGTGATTTGCGCGGGGGCTTAGAGACCCAGTACTTC
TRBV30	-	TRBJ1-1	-	CAWSGLGEAFF	TGTGCCTGGAGTGGCCTGGGTGAAGCTTTCTTT
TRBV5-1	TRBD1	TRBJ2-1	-	CASSHYRGDEQFF	TGCGCCAGCAGCCACTACAGGGGCGATGAGCAGTTCTTC
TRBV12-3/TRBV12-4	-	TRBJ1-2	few	CASSLSGRDGYTF	TGTGCCAGCAGTTTATCCGGACGAGATGGCTACACCTTC
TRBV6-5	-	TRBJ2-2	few	CASSYPDPGGELFF	TGTGCCAGCAGTTACCCAGACCCGGGCGGGGAGCTGTTTTTT
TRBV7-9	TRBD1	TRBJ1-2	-	CASSLHRGLPNYGYTF	TGTGCCAGCAGCTTACACAGGGGGCTGCCGAACTATGGCTACACCTTC
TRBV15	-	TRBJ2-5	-	CATSMRLLQETQYF	TGTGCCACCAGCATGCGGCTCTTACAAGAGACCCAGTACTTC
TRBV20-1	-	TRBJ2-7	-	CSATREYEQYF	TGCAGTGCTACCAGGGAGTACGAGCAGTACTTC
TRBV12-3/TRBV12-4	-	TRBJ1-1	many	CASTFLTTAVNTEAFF	TGTGCCAGCACCTTCCTTACGACAGCAGTGAACACTGAAGCTTTCTTT
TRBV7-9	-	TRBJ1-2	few	CASSSTLSGEEYGYTF	TGTGCCAGCAGCTCCACATTATCCGGAGAGGAATATGGCTACACCTTC
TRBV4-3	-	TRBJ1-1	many	CASSQGVFGGGDTEAFF	TGCGCCAGCAGCCAAGGCGTTTTTGGTGGAGGCGACACTGAAGCTTTCTTT
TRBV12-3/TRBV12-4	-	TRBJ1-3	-	CASSLWGGNTIYF	TGTGCCAGCAGTTTGTGGGGCGGAAACACCATATATTTT
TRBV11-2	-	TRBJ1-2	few	CASSPISLLNSYGYTF	TGTGCCAGCAGCCCCATATCTCTACTCAACTCCTATGGCTACACCTTC